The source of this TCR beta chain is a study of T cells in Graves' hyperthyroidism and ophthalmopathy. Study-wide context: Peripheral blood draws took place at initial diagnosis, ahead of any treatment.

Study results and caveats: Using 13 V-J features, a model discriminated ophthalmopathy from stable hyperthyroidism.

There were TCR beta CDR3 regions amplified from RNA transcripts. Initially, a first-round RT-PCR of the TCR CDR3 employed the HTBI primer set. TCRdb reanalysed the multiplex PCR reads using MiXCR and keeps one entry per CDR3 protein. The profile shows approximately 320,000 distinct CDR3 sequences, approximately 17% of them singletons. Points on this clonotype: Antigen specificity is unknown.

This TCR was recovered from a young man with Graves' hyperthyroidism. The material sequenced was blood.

For the CDR3, the DNA is TGTGCCAGCAGCTGGCCCTTTTGGGAGAAGGCCGGGGAGCTGTTTTTT. This translates into CASSWPFWEKAGELFF. The chain joins TRBV7-8 to TRBJ2-2; tentatively, D is TRBD2 (5 bases). The CDR3 runs to 16 residues. Trimming pared 4 bases from V and 6 bases from J, leaving 18 bases between. The germline V gene encodes CDR1 SGHVS and CDR2 FQNEAQ. Filled out from reference TRBV7-8 and TRBJ2-2, the complete variable domain reads GAGVSQSPRYKVAKRGQDVALRCDPISGHVSLFWYQQALGQGPEFLTYFQNEAQLDKSGLPSDRFFAERPEGSVSTLKIQRTQQEDSAVYLCASSWPFWEKAGELFFGEGSRLTVL.